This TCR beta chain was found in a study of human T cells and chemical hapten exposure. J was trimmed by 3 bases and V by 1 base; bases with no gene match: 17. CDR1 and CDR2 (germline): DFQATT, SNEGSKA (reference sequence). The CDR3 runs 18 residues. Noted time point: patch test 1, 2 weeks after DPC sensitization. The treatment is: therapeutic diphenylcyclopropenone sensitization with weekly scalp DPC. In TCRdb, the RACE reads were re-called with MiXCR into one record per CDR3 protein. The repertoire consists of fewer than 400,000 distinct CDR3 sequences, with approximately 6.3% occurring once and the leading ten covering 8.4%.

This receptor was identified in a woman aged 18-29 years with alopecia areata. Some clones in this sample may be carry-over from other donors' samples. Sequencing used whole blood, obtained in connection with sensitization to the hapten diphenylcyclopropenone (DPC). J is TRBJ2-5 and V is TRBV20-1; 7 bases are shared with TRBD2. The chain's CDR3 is CSARVANRTRRFEETQYF. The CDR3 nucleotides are TGCAGTGCTAGAGTGGCTAACAGGACTAGACGTTTTGAAGAGACCCAGTACTTC.